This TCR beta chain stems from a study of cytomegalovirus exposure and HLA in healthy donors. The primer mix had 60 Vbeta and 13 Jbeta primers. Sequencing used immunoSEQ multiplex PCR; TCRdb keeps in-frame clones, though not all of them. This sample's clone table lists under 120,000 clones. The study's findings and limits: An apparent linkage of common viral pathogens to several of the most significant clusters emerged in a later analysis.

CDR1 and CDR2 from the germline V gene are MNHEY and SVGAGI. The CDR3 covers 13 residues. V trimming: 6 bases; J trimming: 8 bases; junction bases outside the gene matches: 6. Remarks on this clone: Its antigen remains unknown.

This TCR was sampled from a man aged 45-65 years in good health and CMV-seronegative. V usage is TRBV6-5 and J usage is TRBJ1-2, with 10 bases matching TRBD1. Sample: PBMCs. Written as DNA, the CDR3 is TGTGCCAGCAGCATGGGACAGGGGACAGGCTACACCTTC. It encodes CASSMGQGTGYTF.